A single sample gave rise to the 28 T cell receptor beta chains below, sequenced in a study of identifying expanded T cells in peripheral blood. The table came from immunoSEQ multiplex PCR; TCRdb's copy has only in-frame clones and leaves some out. The sample records some 75,000 clones, roughly nine tenths being singletons. The source material was blood. The receptors originated from a person aged 18-69 years in good health.

This chain connects TRBV27 to TRBJ1-2, with 11 bases lining up with TRBD1. Germline CDR1 and CDR2: MNHEY and SMNVEV (reference sequence). This CDR3 is 16 amino acids long. V was clipped by 3 bases and J by 4 bases; unmatched bases: 7. CDR3 residues: CASSLGQGVWGYGYTF. DNA for the CDR3: TGTGCCAGCAGTTTGGGACAGGGGGTTTGGGGCTATGGCTACACCTTC.

J is TRBJ2-3 and V is TRBV12-5; a possible D gene is TRBD2 (5 bases). V dropped 6 bases and J dropped 1 base, with 11 bases sitting between them. The germline V gene encodes CDR1 LGHNT and CDR2 FRNRAP. The CDR3 contains 14 residues. The CDR3: CASGSTEGTDTQYF. CDR3 coding DNA: TGTGCTAGTGGCTCGACGGAGGGCACAGATACGCAGTATTTT. Supplemented by reference TRBV12-5 and TRBJ2-3, the full variable domain reads DARVTQTPRHKVTEMGQEVTMRCQPILGHNTVFWYRQTMMQGLELLAYFRNRAPLDDSGMPKDRFSAEMPDATLATLKIQPSEPRDSAVYFCASGSTEGTDTQYFGPGTRLTVL.

This clone showed up just a few times. The V and J genes are TRBV9 and TRBJ1-1; no firm D call. The V gene lost 2 bases and the J gene lost 1 base, with 9 bases spanning the gap. The CDR3 consists of 14 residues. Germline V gene sequence: CDR1 SGDLS, CDR2 YYNGEE. The CDR3 spells CASSVDNENTEAFF. In nucleotides, the CDR3 is TGTGCCAGCAGCGTCGACAACGAGAACACTGAAGCTTTCTTT.

This rearrangement joins TRBV19 to TRBJ1-1, with D maybe TRBD1 (6 bases). V lost 6 bases and J lost 11, with 16 bases in between. CDR3 length equals 12 residues. Germline assignment: CDR1 LNHDA and CDR2 SQIVND (reference sequence). The CDR3 nucleotides read TGTGCCAGTAGCGAGAGGGGGAGGTCCGCTTTCTTT. Amino acid sequence: CASSERGRSAFF.

The V and J genes are TRBV10-1 and TRBJ2-1; D uncertain. V dropped 2 bases and J dropped 0 bases, with 8 bases sitting between them. Germline CDR1 reads WNHNN; CDR2 reads SYGVQD (reference sequence). This CDR3 region has 15 residues. CDR3 amino acids: CASSERVSSYNEQFF. The CDR3 nucleotides are TGCGCCAGCAGTGAGCGGGTAAGCTCCTACAATGAGCAGTTCTTC.

The chain is built from TRBV7-9 and TRBJ2-5, with D possibly matching TRBD2 (6 bases). The germline CDR1 and CDR2 sequences are SEHNR and FQNEAQ (reference sequence). The germline V and J ends were trimmed by 8 bases and 4 bases, with 17 bases remaining between them. This CDR3 has 14 amino acids. CDR3 nucleotide sequence: TGTGCCAGCGTAGACCCGCGGGGAGGAGAGACCCAGTACTTC. Encoded protein: CASVDPRGGETQYF.

V gene TRBV7-2 combines with J gene TRBJ2-7; 11 bases map to TRBD2. J was trimmed by 5 bases and V by 1 base; bases with no gene match: 4. CDR1 is SGHTA, CDR2 FQGNSA, per germline. The CDR3 has 15 residues. The CDR3 sequence: CASSLVSSGRDEQYF. CDR3 sequence (DNA): TGTGCCAGCAGCTTAGTAAGTAGCGGGAGGGACGAGCAGTACTTC.

CDR3 loop: CASSSTGGSSGANVLTF. The CDR3 DNA sequence: TGTGCCAGCAGCTCAACAGGGGGCAGCTCTGGGGCCAACGTCCTGACTTTC. This rearrangement joins TRBV5-5 to TRBJ2-6; 9 positions match TRBD1. After removal of 3 bases from V and 0 bases from J, the junction contained 4 bases not matched to a gene. The CDR3 totals 17 residues. Germline V gene data show CDR1 as SGHKS and CDR2 as YYEKEE (reference sequence).

This chain joins TRBV5-1 and TRBJ2-4; 8 bases map to TRBD1. Unmatched junction bases numbered 7, after V lost 1 base and J lost 7 bases. The germline V gene encodes CDR1 SGHRS and CDR2 YFSETQ. The CDR3 is 15 amino acids. In nucleotides, the CDR3 is TGCGCCAGCAGCTTGTTAGGGGGACAGGTCAACATTCAGTACTTC. Its protein is CASSLLGGQVNIQYF. Based on the CDR3 plus reference TRBV5-1 and TRBJ2-4, the full variable domain is KAGVTQTPRYLIKTRGQQVTLSCSPISGHRSVSWYQQTPGQGLQFLFEYFSETQRNKGNFPGRFSGRQFSNSRSEMNVSTLELGDSALYLCASSLLGGQVNIQYFGAGTRLSVL.

The chain uses TRBV14 and TRBJ1-1; a weak D match, TRBD1 (5 bases). The CDR3 has 14 amino acids. V lost 9 bases, J lost 2 bases, and 16 bases lay in between. Germline CDR1 is SGHDN and CDR2 is FVKESK. The CDR3 spells CASNLYGGNTEAFF. In DNA, the CDR3 is TGTGCCAGTAATCTCTACGGGGGAAACACTGAAGCTTTCTTT.

This clone was recorded once. The V and J genes are TRBV11-2 and TRBJ2-7; D might be TRBD1 or TRBD2, each matching 5 bases. Germline CDR1 SGHAT, CDR2 FQNNGV. With 5 bases removed from V and 2 bases from J, the gap between germline ends came to 25 bases. The CDR3 is made up of 18 amino acids. Here the CDR3 DNA reads TGTGCCAGCAGCCCTGTCTCCCGAAGCCGGGGCGTTACCTACGAGCAGTACTTC. As protein: CASSPVSRSRGVTYEQYF.

With respect to this clone: The same CDR3 is also encoded by other DNA sequences in this sample. This chain uses TRBV29-1 with TRBJ2-3; TRBD2 aligns across 9 bases. With 7 bases clipped from V and 3 bases from J, the junction kept 5 bases outside the gene matches. The CDR3 contains 13 residues. CDR1 SQVTM and CDR2 ANQGSEA come from the germline V gene. CDR3 residues: CSGDSGGTDTQYF. The DNA of the CDR3 is TGCAGCGGTGATAGCGGGGGAACAGATACGCAGTATTTT.

The chain has TRBV19 and TRBJ2-1; 13 nucleotides line up with TRBD2. CDR3 length: 14 residues. The V segment lost 7 bases and the J segment 7 bases; nucleotides outside the gene matches: 4. From germline, CDR1 is LNHDA and CDR2 SQIVND (reference sequence). CDR3: CASIRTSGSNEQFF. Written as DNA, the CDR3 is TGTGCCAGTATCCGGACTAGCGGGAGTAATGAGCAGTTCTTC.

This chain uses TRBV7-6 with TRBJ2-7, with 9 positions matching TRBD1. The CDR3 length is 15 residues. V lost 4 bases, J lost 2 bases, and 6 bases stayed unmatched. CDR1 and CDR2 from the germline V gene are SGHVS and FNYEAQ. The CDR3 region is CASSSQQGATYEQYF. The CDR3 region has the DNA TGTGCCAGCAGCTCTCAACAGGGGGCCACCTACGAGCAGTACTTC.

The genes are TRBV4-2 and TRBJ2-2; 14 nucleotides match TRBD2. Per the germline V gene, CDR1 is LGHNA and CDR2 is YNFKEQ. The CDR3 contains 20 residues. V lost 4 bases, J lost 1 base, and 11 bases stayed unmatched. This chain's CDR3 is CASSPLPKTSGRVNTGELFF. The CDR3 DNA is TGTGCCAGCAGCCCGCTCCCTAAGACTAGCGGGAGGGTGAACACCGGGGAGCTGTTTTTT.

The chain links TRBV7-2 to TRBJ1-1; D is possibly TRBD1 (6 bases). Germline V gene lookup returns CDR1 SGHTA and CDR2 FQGNSA. V dropped 1 base and J dropped 8 bases, with 11 bases sitting between them. The CDR3 contains 13 residues. The CDR3 region has the DNA TGTGCCAGCAGCTTAGGGACAGTTTACGAAGCTTTCTTT. Translated, it gives CASSLGTVYEAFF.

V and J are TRBV4-3 and TRBJ2-7; no definite D call. Germline V gene sequence: CDR1 LGHNA, CDR2 YSLEER. The CDR3 consists of 12 residues. V lost 0 bases and J lost 6, with 6 bases in between. CDR3: CASSQDPSEQYF. In DNA, the CDR3 is TGCGCCAGCAGCCAAGATCCTTCCGAGCAGTACTTC.

This chain joins TRBV2 and TRBJ1-5; the match to TRBD1 covers 7 bases. Looked up from germline, CDR1 is SNHLY and CDR2 is FYNNEI. CDR3 length: 14 residues. V lost 4 bases and J lost 7; bases outside the gene matches: 7. The CDR3 DNA sequence: TGTGCCAGCAGTGTACAGGGGTTGTGGCAGCCCCAGCATTTT. This encodes CASSVQGLWQPQHF.

The chain carries TRBV7-2 and TRBJ2-5; unclear D gene. V lost 1 base to trimming and J lost 5 bases, with 11 bases between them. Germline V gene data show CDR1 as SGHTA and CDR2 as FQGNSA. The CDR3 extends over 14 amino acids. DNA for the CDR3: TGTGCCAGCAGCTTAGAGAGGCTATCGGAGACCCAGTACTTC. The encoded protein is CASSLERLSETQYF.

J is TRBJ1-1 and V is TRBV19; D is possibly TRBD1 (5 bases). Germline V lookup: CDR1 LNHDA, CDR2 SQIVND (reference sequence). The CDR3 spans 12 residues. The ends were cut back, 5 bases at V and 8 bases at J, with 12 bases in the middle. The chain's CDR3 is CASSHSTDEAFF. In DNA, the CDR3 is TGTGCCAGTAGTCATTCGACAGACGAAGCTTTCTTT.

CDR3 sequence (DNA): TGTGCCAGCAGTTTATCACTTACAGGGTCCTCCTACGAGCAGTACTTC. This sequence encodes CASSLSLTGSSYEQYF. The chain links TRBV28 to TRBJ2-7; a weak D match, TRBD1 (6 bases). CDR1 MDHEN and CDR2 SYDVKM come from the germline V gene. The V end lost 1 base, the J end lost 0 bases, and 13 bases lay between the germline ends. This CDR3 has 16 residues.

The genes are TRBV28 and TRBJ1-2; no clear D. CDR3 length: 14 residues. In germline, CDR1 is MDHEN, CDR2 SYDVKM. V lost 5 bases, J lost 5 bases, and 15 bases lay in between. The CDR3: CASSRKPGLYGYTF. Here the CDR3 DNA reads TGTGCCAGCAGTAGAAAGCCGGGTCTTTATGGCTACACCTTC.

The rearrangement uses TRBV4-2 and TRBJ2-2, with 9 bases fitting TRBD2. The CDR3 extends over 18 amino acids. Per the germline V gene, CDR1 is LGHNA and CDR2 is YNFKEQ. V lost 6 bases, J lost 2 bases, and 13 bases stayed unmatched. In DNA, the CDR3 is TGTGCCAGCAGACCTCTGGGCCTAGCGGGACTAAACACCGGGGAGCTGTTTTTT. It is translated as CASRPLGLAGLNTGELFF.

The rearrangement joins TRBV6-1 to TRBJ2-2; 8 nucleotides agree with TRBD1. The CDR3 runs 15 residues. CDR1 is MNHNS, CDR2 SASEGT, per germline. V lost 2 bases, J lost 6 bases, and 5 bases stayed unmatched. This CDR3 reads CASSERQGMAGELFF. The CDR3 DNA reads TGTGCCAGCAGTGAACGACAGGGGATGGCCGGGGAGCTGTTTTTT.

The chain carries TRBV18 and TRBJ1-2; 7 nucleotides align to TRBD1. Germline V gives CDR1 KGHSH, CDR2 LQKENI. V lost 3 bases to trimming and J lost 7 bases; unmatched junction nucleotides: 8. CDR3 size: 14 residues. CDR3 coding DNA: TGTGCCAGCTCACCTTTAAGGGGGCAGGGTGGCTACACCTTC. Protein product: CASSPLRGQGGYTF.

This chain links TRBV6-1 with TRBJ2-1; 7 nucleotides agree with TRBD2. Looked up from germline, CDR1 is MNHNS and CDR2 is SASEGT. The ends lost 5 bases at V and 4 bases at J; junction bases unmatched: 8. The CDR3 runs to 15 residues. The CDR3 is CASSMAGESYNEQFF. The CDR3 DNA reads TGTGCCAGCAGTATGGCGGGAGAGTCTTACAATGAGCAGTTCTTC.

This rearrangement joins TRBV7-2 to TRBJ2-1; 9 bases map to TRBD1. With V trimmed by 4 bases and J by 4 bases, 5 bases remained unmatched. CDR1 is SGHTA and CDR2 is FQGNSA in the germline V gene. The CDR3 runs to 15 residues. CDR3 in DNA: TGTGCCAGCAGCTCCGGGACAGGGTTTTACAATGAGCAGTTCTTC. It translates to CASSSGTGFYNEQFF.

V gene TRBV10-3 combines with J gene TRBJ2-3, with 8 bases matching TRBD2. The V segment lost 0 bases and the J segment 0 bases; nucleotides outside the gene matches: 2. This CDR3 contains 16 residues. Germline lookup yields CDR1 ENHRY and CDR2 SYGVKD. This CDR3 is CAISESSGGSTDTQYF. The CDR3 nucleotides read TGTGCCATCAGTGAGTCCAGCGGGGGTAGCACAGATACGCAGTATTTT.